Included here is one T cell receptor beta chain sequence, with context. These data come from a study of blood T cell repertoires in COVID-19. In the study overall: Sources were T cells, B-cell-depleted T cells, or PBMCs; the material itself was cDNA or gDNA.

Libraries were prepared by immunoSEQ multiplex PCR; TCRdb keeps only in-frame clonotypes and omits some of them. The sample lists some 150,000 clones, approximately 84% occurring once. Germline trimming cut 4 bases from V and 7 bases from J; bases unmatched to any gene: 0. This CDR3 has 11 amino acids. The germline V gene encodes CDR1 ENHRY and CDR2 SYGVKD. Sequencing was carried out using peripheral blood. The chain carries TRBV10-3 and TRBJ1-1, with 7 bases lining up with TRBD1. This receptor was taken from a human donor with acute or convalescent COVID-19. The donor label of this sample is uncertain. CDR3 loop: CAISGDSEAFF. CDR3 nucleotides: TGTGCCATCAGTGGGGACAGTGAAGCTTTCTTT.